This T cell receptor beta chain was profiled in a study of early T cells in non-severe SARS-CoV-2 infection. TCRdb analysed the 5' RACE reads with MiXCR anew, one entry per CDR3 protein. This table has 75,000 to 100,000 distinct CDR3 sequences, around an eighth appearing once. With V trimmed by 0 bases and J by 3 bases, 12 bases remained unmatched. The CDR3 covers 18 residues. The germline V gene has CDR1 SGHKS and CDR2 YYEKEE (reference sequence). The clonotype originates from an adult who was a healthcare worker with PCR-confirmed SARS-CoV-2 infection or an uninfected control (not recorded which). V and J are TRBV5-5 and TRBJ1-5; 7 positions agree with TRBD1. Sample: whole blood. In nucleotides, the CDR3 is TGTGCCAGCAGCTTGGCCCAGGGACAGCACTATGACAATCAGCCCCAGCATTTT. As protein: CASSLAQGQHYDNQPQHF. Full variable domain (missing parts from reference TRBV5-5 and TRBJ1-5): DAGVTQSPTHLIKTRGQQVTLRCSPISGHKSVSWYQQVLGQGPQFIFQYYEKEERGRGNFPDRFSARQFPNYSSELNVNALLLGDSALYLCASSLAQGQHYDNQPQHFGDGTRLSIL.